These 26 T cell receptor beta chains were sequenced from one sample in a study of identical twins. TCRdb reprocessed the 5' RACE reads with MiXCR, giving one entry per CDR3 protein. The sample carries about 530,000 distinct CDR3 sequences, approximately 20% recorded once. The sample was also reused in another study, on yellow fever vaccine responses in identical twins.

The specimen sequenced was CD4+ T cells sorted from blood. The receptor source for this set is a woman between 18 and 30 years old in good health.

This sequence joins TRBV7-8 and TRBJ2-1; D is perhaps TRBD2 (5 bases). CDR3 length equals 15 residues. CDR1 SGHVS and CDR2 FQNEAQ come from the germline V gene. The germline V and J ends were trimmed by 4 bases and 10 bases, with 20 bases remaining between them. The CDR3, as DNA: TGTGCCAGCAGCTCCACTAGAACGTTCCCTGTGGAGCAGTTCTTC. Amino acids: CASSSTRTFPVEQFF. Supplemented by reference TRBV7-8 and TRBJ2-1, the full variable domain reads GAGVSQSPRYKVAKRGQDVALRCDPISGHVSLFWYQQALGQGPEFLTYFQNEAQLDKSGLPSDRFFAERPEGSVSTLKIQRTQQEDSAVYLCASSSTRTFPVEQFFGPGTRLTVL.

The chain joins TRBV24-1 to TRBJ2-2, with 8 bases lining up with TRBD2. CDR3 length: 15 residues. With 6 bases clipped from V and 5 bases from J, the junction kept 7 bases outside the gene matches. Germline V gene lookup returns CDR1 KGHDR and CDR2 SFDVKD. The CDR3, as DNA: TGTGCCACCAGTCGCTCTAGCGGGCGGACCGGGGAGCTGTTTTTT. It encodes CATSRSSGRTGELFF.

V and J are TRBV9 and TRBJ1-6; D ambiguous. Germline CDR1 and CDR2: SGDLS and YYNGEE. The CDR3 runs 13 residues. Trimming shortened V by 3 bases and J by 8 bases, and 9 bases separated the two germline ends. CDR3 residues: CASSAFPDSPLHF. The CDR3 DNA reads TGTGCCAGCAGCGCATTCCCCGATTCACCCCTCCACTTT.

This clonotype was detected a few times. This chain uses TRBV5-1 with TRBJ2-5; D is possibly TRBD2 (5 bases). The CDR3 contains 14 residues. V was trimmed by 2 bases and J by 0 bases, leaving 8 bases between them. Germline lookup yields CDR1 SGHRS and CDR2 YFSETQ. Here the CDR3 DNA reads TGCGCCAGCAGCTTTCTAGCCCACCAAGAGACCCAGTACTTC. Translating it yields CASSFLAHQETQYF.

The gene calls are TRBV3-1 and TRBJ2-7, with TRBD1 as a possible D gene (6 bases). Germline loops: CDR1 LGHDT, CDR2 YNNKEL (reference sequence). The V end lost 4 bases, the J end lost 7 bases, and 11 bases lay between the germline ends. The CDR3 has 12 amino acids. The CDR3 DNA sequence: TGTGCCAGCAGCCGAACAGGGTTGGAGCAGTACTTC. It encodes CASSRTGLEQYF.

V and J are TRBV5-6 and TRBJ2-4; 9 nucleotides match TRBD2. The ends lost 4 bases at V and 0 bases at J; junction bases unmatched: 20. The germline CDR1 and CDR2 sequences are SGHDT and YYEEEE. The CDR3 contains 21 residues. CDR3 DNA: TGTGCCAGCAGCCCAGGGACTAGCTGGGGCCGTCCCTTTCTAGCCAAAAACATTCAGTACTTC. Translating gives CASSPGTSWGRPFLAKNIQYF.

The chain combines TRBV19 with TRBJ2-1; D might be TRBD2 (6 bases). The CDR3 spans 14 residues. The V gene lost 7 bases and the J gene lost 6 bases, with 16 bases spanning the gap. In germline, CDR1 is LNHDA, CDR2 SQIVND (reference sequence). In DNA form, the CDR3 reads TGTGCCAGTAAAGGGACTGTTCGGGGCAATGAGCAGTTCTTC. It specifies CASKGTVRGNEQFF.

There are a few counts of this clonotype. The chain is built from TRBV5-5 and TRBJ2-7, with D perhaps matching TRBD2 (6 bases). The CDR3 has 13 residues. V was clipped by 0 bases and J by 4 bases, with 8 bases between them. Per the germline V gene, CDR1 is SGHKS and CDR2 is YYEKEE (reference sequence). The CDR3 nucleotides are TGTGCCAGCAGCTTGGTGGCGGGGTACGAGCAGTACTTC. It encodes CASSLVAGYEQYF.

V is TRBV5-5 and J is TRBJ2-7; possibly TRBD1 for D (6 bases). This CDR3 has 15 residues. Per germline, CDR1 SGHKS and CDR2 YYEKEE (reference sequence). V was pared by 1 base and J by 3 bases, with 14 bases between. CDR3 DNA: TGTGCCAGCAGCTTGCGGGCAGGGGTTGACTACGAGCAGTACTTC. It yields the protein CASSLRAGVDYEQYF.

This clonotype was counted between two and nine times. The V call is TRBV15, the J call TRBJ2-3; TRBD2 agrees at 10 bases. Germline V lookup: CDR1 LNHNV, CDR2 YYDKDF (reference sequence). V was clipped by 1 base and J by 3 bases; unmatched bases: 1. The CDR3 spans 15 residues. DNA of the CDR3: TGTGCCACCAGCAGAGTACTAGCGGGAACAGATACGCAGTATTTT. Residues: CATSRVLAGTDTQYF.

The chain has TRBV24-1 and TRBJ2-2; no firm D call. CDR1 and CDR2 (germline): KGHDR, SFDVKD. The CDR3 is 12 amino acids. With 5 bases removed from V and 6 bases from J, the gap between germline ends came to 6 bases. In DNA form, the CDR3 reads TGTGCCACCAGTGTGCGTCCCGGGGAGCTGTTTTTT. This sequence encodes CATSVRPGELFF.

This chain uses TRBV11-2 with TRBJ2-7; TRBD2 aligns across 13 bases. The CDR3 covers 15 residues. Germline V gene data show CDR1 as SGHAT and CDR2 as FQNNGV. Trimming took 0 bases from V and 13 from J; bases not matched to a gene: 9. As DNA, the CDR3 is TGTGCCAGCAGCTTAGACGGGACTAGCGGGGCAGGGAGATACGTC. This translates into CASSLDGTSGAGRYV.

This sequence joins TRBV12-3 or TRBV12-4 and TRBJ2-3; 12 nucleotides align to TRBD2. Trimming removed 5 bases from V and 6 bases from J; junction bases left unmatched: 6. The CDR3 contains 15 residues. CDR3 protein: CASSRTSGKVDTQYF. CDR3 nucleotides: TGTGCCAGCAGTCGGACTAGCGGGAAGGTTGATACGCAGTATTTT.

This clonotype has just a few counts. The chain couples TRBV15 to TRBJ1-2; 8 bases fit TRBD1. The trim removed 0 bases at V and 4 bases at J, leaving 7 bases unmatched. Germline V CDR1 and CDR2: LNHNV, YYDKDF (reference sequence). The CDR3 extends over 16 amino acids. This CDR3 is CATSRDRAGGTYGYTF. The CDR3 DNA sequence: TGTGCCACCAGCAGAGATAGGGCAGGGGGCACCTATGGCTACACCTTC.

This clonotype was observed a few times. This chain uses TRBV28 with TRBJ2-7; D remains ambiguous. The CDR3 totals 11 residues. CDR1 and CDR2 (germline): MDHEN, SYDVKM. Trimming removed 6 bases at V and 7 bases at J, with 10 bases between. The CDR3 here is CASRSLGEQYV. CDR3 sequence (DNA): TGTGCCAGCAGATCACTGGGGGAGCAGTACGTC.

In its sample, this clonotype was seen a few times. The chain employs TRBV12-3 or TRBV12-4 and TRBJ2-7; D perhaps matches TRBD1 (5 bases). The CDR3 covers 11 residues. Trimming removed 5 bases at V and 6 bases at J, with 8 bases between. CDR3 bases: TGTGCCAGCAGTCAGGGTCGCGAGCAGTACTTC. Translating gives CASSQGREQYF.

The chain employs TRBV28 and TRBJ2-1, with a weak D call TRBD1 (6 bases). In germline, CDR1 is MDHEN, CDR2 SYDVKM. Trimming left V 6 bases short and J 14 bases short, with 20 bases between. The CDR3 runs to 13 residues. The CDR3, as DNA: TGTGCCAGCAGACTACCCGACAGGCCCATGGAGTTCTTC. It is translated as CASRLPDRPMEFF. The full variable domain, completed using reference TRBV28 and TRBJ2-1, is DVKVTQSSRYLVKRTGEKVFLECVQDMDHENMFWYRQDPGLGLRLIYFSYDVKMKEKGDIPEGYSVSREKKERFSLILESASTNQTSMYLCASRLPDRPMEFFGPGTRLTVL.

This chain connects TRBV4-1 to TRBJ2-1; D not certain. Per germline, CDR1 MGHRA and CDR2 YSYEKL. The CDR3 contains 16 residues. With 1 base removed from V and 0 bases from J, the gap between germline ends came to 10 bases. The CDR3 region is CASSQGASSSYNEQFF. Written as DNA, the CDR3 is TGCGCCAGCAGCCAAGGTGCGTCCAGCTCCTACAATGAGCAGTTCTTC.

This clonotype was detected ten times or more. V is TRBV20-1 and J is TRBJ2-3; tentative D call: TRBD2 (5 bases). V lost 3 bases and J 3 bases, leaving 7 bases between the germline ends. This CDR3 is 12 amino acids long. Germline V CDR1 and CDR2: DFQATT, SNEGSKA (reference sequence). CDR3 sequence (DNA): TGCAGTGCTAGTCGAGGGACAGATACGCAGTATTTT. This translates into CSASRGTDTQYF.

J is TRBJ2-7 and V is TRBV15; TRBD2 aligns across 15 bases. Trimming at V came to 1 base and at J to 6 bases, leaving 4 bases not matched to a gene. The germline CDR1 and CDR2 sequences are LNHNV and YYDKDF (reference sequence). CDR3 length: 16 residues. The CDR3 spells CATSRAPGLAGGEQYF. DNA of the CDR3: TGTGCCACCAGCAGAGCCCCGGGACTAGCGGGAGGCGAGCAGTACTTC.

This chain joins TRBV12-3 or TRBV12-4 and TRBJ2-7; 9 bases align to TRBD1. The CDR3 spans 14 residues. V lost 5 bases, J lost 3 bases, and 5 bases stayed unmatched. CDR3 region: CASSTGQGYYEQYF. The CDR3 DNA reads TGTGCCAGCAGTACAGGACAGGGGTACTACGAGCAGTACTTC.

The rearrangement uses TRBV7-9 and TRBJ2-1, with D unresolved. Trimming cost V 1 base and J 3 bases, with 13 bases left between them. This CDR3 comprises 16 residues. The V gene's germline CDR1 is SEHNR and CDR2 FQNEAQ (reference sequence). The CDR3 region has the DNA TGTGCCAGCAGCTTAGGGATACGAGAGGACTACAATGAGCAGTTCTTC. Its translation: CASSLGIREDYNEQFF.

The V call is TRBV5-1, the J call TRBJ2-2; TRBD2 aligns across 10 bases. The length of the CDR3 is 15 residues. CDR1 is SGHRS and CDR2 is YFSETQ in the germline V gene. Losses at the gene ends were 4 bases for V and 5 bases for J; bases not matched to a gene: 5. CDR3 DNA: TGCGCCAGCAGCACCCCTAGCGGGGGTACCGGGGAGCTGTTTTTT. Its translation is CASSTPSGGTGELFF. The full variable domain, its missing parts supplied by reference TRBV5-1 and TRBJ2-2, is KAGVTQTPRYLIKTRGQQVTLSCSPISGHRSVSWYQQTPGQGLQFLFEYFSETQRNKGNFPGRFSGRQFSNSRSEMNVSTLELGDSALYLCASSTPSGGTGELFFGEGSRLTVL.

In its sample, this clonotype was seen a few times. The rearrangement joins TRBV10-3 to TRBJ2-1, with D tentatively TRBD1 (6 bases). Germline CDR1 reads ENHRY; CDR2 reads SYGVKD. CDR3 length: 13 residues. Trimming shortened V by 10 bases and J by 1 base, and 11 bases separated the two germline ends. The CDR3 bases are TGTGCCACGAACAGGGAATCCTACAATGAGCAGTTCTTC. This encodes CATNRESYNEQFF.

This clonotype showed up just a few times. The chain links TRBV29-1 to TRBJ1-2; D is perhaps TRBD1 (6 bases). V was clipped by 1 base and J by 4 bases, with 13 bases between them. The V gene's germline CDR1 is SQVTM and CDR2 ANQGSEA. This CDR3 is built from 14 residues. The CDR3 DNA sequence: TGCAGCGTTGAAGGCAGGGGTGCCTCCTATGGCTACACCTTC. This translates into CSVEGRGASYGYTF.

This clonotype appeared a few times. The chain combines TRBV24-1 with TRBJ2-2; a weak D match, TRBD2 (5 bases). Germline CDR1 KGHDR, CDR2 SFDVKD. Trimming left V 2 bases short and J 2 bases short, with 11 bases between. The CDR3 spans 16 residues. Here the CDR3 reads CATSDSRTGNTGELFF. The CDR3 nucleotides read TGTGCCACCAGTGATTCACGGACGGGAAACACCGGGGAGCTGTTTTTT.